Presented here are 16 T cell receptor beta chains from one specimen sequenced in a study of tissue T cells after allogeneic stem cell transplantation. Sample time point: mouse harvest day 7 after allogeneic transplant. Each mouse received 10^7 T-cell-depleted marrow cells plus 10^6 splenic CD5+ T cells by tail vein. The assay was immunoSEQ multiplex PCR, and TCRdb's table has in-frame clones only and misses some. The top ten hold roughly 7% of the sample, which has roughly 9,500 clones, more than 40% seen once. Sequencing used gut tissue. These receptors all stem from a female BALB/c mouse given C57BL/6 T cells with graft-versus-host disease after an allogeneic hematopoietic cell transplant.

This clone was counted only a few times. Mouse gene names apply. Partial CDR3 DNA: TGTGCCAGCAGCCGGGACAGGGGCACCGGGCAGCTCTAC. This codes for CASSRDRGTGQLY. The entire CDR3 reads CASSRDRGTGQLYF. This chain joins TRBV26 and TRBJ2-2; 10 bases are a match to TRBD1. The CDR3 end is not reached by the read, which stops 1 residue before it; the germline J gene fills it in. Germline CDR1 KGHPV, CDR2 FQNQEV (reference sequence). The CDR3 has 14 residues. The trim removed 6 bases at V and 4 bases at J, leaving 2 bases unmatched.

This clone was observed a few times. With a much larger clone just one base away, this may be a read error. Genes here carry mouse names. Read data end 1 residue before the CDR3 end; the end is taken from the germline J gene. The chain employs TRBV26 and TRBJ2-1; unclear D gene. The CDR3 consists of 13 residues. Trimming removed 2 bases from V and 1 base from J, with 3 bases in between. Germline CDR1 is KGHPV and CDR2 is FQNQEV (reference sequence). CDR3 bases read: TGTGCCAGCAGTCTGGACAACTATGCTGAGCAGTTC. This translates into CASSLDNYAEQF. Given in full, the CDR3 is CASSLDNYAEQFF.

Concerning this clone itself: The gene names given are mouse names. Read data end 1 residue before the CDR3 end; the end is taken from the germline J gene. V and J are TRBV19 and TRBJ1-2; 7 bases agree with TRBD1. J was trimmed by 5 bases and V by 4 bases; bases with no gene match: 8. Germline values: CDR1 FNHDT, CDR2 SITEND (reference sequence). The length of the CDR3 is 14 residues. CDR3 DNA, as far as it was read: TGTGCCAGCAGTTCCCAGGGGGGTCGGTCCGACTACACC. Protein product: CASSSQGGRSDYT. The CDR3 as a whole reads CASSSQGGRSDYTF.

This clone has a handful of counts. Gene labels here are mouse ones. The read stops 1 residue short of the end of the CDR3; the missing end is completed from the germline J gene. V gene TRBV3 combines with J gene TRBJ1-2, with a possible D match to TRBD1 (5 bases). The germline CDR1 and CDR2 sequences are SNHLY and FYNGKV (reference sequence). The CDR3 runs to 13 residues. The V end lost 6 bases, the J end lost 0 bases, and 8 bases lay between the germline ends. The DNA read from the CDR3 is TGTGCCAGCAGACAGGTTGCAAACTCCGACTACACC. Protein: CASRQVANSDYT. Given in full, the CDR3 is CASRQVANSDYTF.

Note on this clone: Any gene name here is a mouse gene name. The read comes to an end 1 residue before the CDR3 does, leaving the germline J gene to fill in the end. The J gene is TRBJ2-4, the V gene TRBV23; TRBD2, the D gene given by the table, was not confirmed from the DNA. Germline V lookup: CDR1 KGHTA, CDR2 FQNQQP. The CDR3 spans 16 residues. The CDR3 bases that were read are TGCTCCAGCAGTCAATCATCTGGGGGGCGCTACGACACCTTGTAC. It encodes CSSSQSSGGRYDTLY. The complete CDR3 sequence is CSSSQSSGGRYDTLYF.

This clone is classed as medium-sized. The gene names here belong to mouse. The CDR3 is cut off 1 residue early in the read; its end comes from the germline J gene. J is TRBJ2-1 and V is TRBV3; 10 nucleotides align to TRBD1. J was trimmed by 1 base and V by 3 bases; bases with no gene match: 0. The CDR3 sequence is 15 residues long. CDR1 and CDR2 (germline): SNHLY, FYNGKV (reference sequence). CDR3 DNA (partial): TGTGCCAGCAGCTTGGGACAGGGGAACTATGCTGAGCAGTTC. Amino acid sequence: CASSLGQGNYAEQF. The entire CDR3 is CASSLGQGNYAEQFF.

Of note for this clone: These gene names are mouse names. The DNA ends 1 residue before the CDR3 does, and the rest of the CDR3 is filled in from the germline J gene. V and J are TRBV12-1 and TRBJ2-4, with 11 bases fitting TRBD1. Looked up from germline, CDR1 is SGHSN and CDR2 is HYEKVE. The CDR3 is 14 amino acids. V lost 3 bases, J lost 6 bases, and 4 bases stayed unmatched. The CDR3 bases that were read are TGTGCCAGCTCTTGGGACAGGGGGGAGAACACCTTGTAC. Translated, it gives CASSWDRGENTLY. The full CDR3 protein is CASSWDRGENTLYF. The full variable domain, with the rest looked up from reference TRBV12-1 and TRBJ2-4, is DSGVVQSPRHIIKEKGGRSVLTCIPISGHSNVVWYQQTLGKELKFLIQHYEKVERDKGFLPSRFSVQQFDDYHSEMNMSALELEDSAMYFCASSWDRGENTLYFGAGTRLSVL.

By share, this clone counts as medium-sized (0.01 to 0.1%). Here the gene names and germline are mouse. With the read ending 1 residue before the CDR3 end, the germline J gene is used to fill in that end. The V call is TRBV16, the J call TRBJ1-2; D is perhaps TRBD1 (6 bases). CDR1 and CDR2 (germline): SGHSA, FRNQAP. V was cut by 5 bases and J by 1 base, with 11 bases left in between. The CDR3 extends over 14 amino acids. CDR3 amino acids: CASSPRDKNSDYTF. Incomplete CDR3 DNA: TGTGCAAGCAGCCCCCGGGACAAAAACTCCGACTACACC.

As to this clone: Gene labels here are mouse ones. The sequence runs out 1 residue before the end of the CDR3; the remainder is reconstructed from the germline J gene. The chain couples TRBV5 to TRBJ1-1; TRBD1 matches 9 bases. The CDR3 loop spans 15 amino acids. V shed 1 base, J shed 1 base, and the junction held 1 base outside the gene matches. The germline CDR1 and CDR2 sequences are LGHNA and YNLKQL (reference sequence). CDR3 amino acids: CASSQVGQGNTEVFF. CDR3 DNA, as far as it was read: TGTGCCAGCAGCCAAGTGGGACAGGGAAACACAGAAGTCTTC.

This clone occurred a few times. Any gene name here is a mouse gene name. The read gets to within 1 residue of the CDR3 end, and the germline J gene fills in the rest. The V gene is TRBV26, the J gene TRBJ2-2, with 10 nucleotides matching TRBD2. Trimming took 3 bases from V and 2 from J; bases not matched to a gene: 3. Germline-derived CDR1 and CDR2 are KGHPV and FQNQEV (reference sequence). This CDR3 is 16 amino acids long. The CDR3: CASSLWGGRNTGQLYF. The sequenced CDR3 bases are TGTGCCAGCAGTCTCTGGGGGGGCAGGAACACCGGGCAGCTCTAC. Based on the CDR3 plus reference TRBV26 and TRBJ2-2, the full variable domain is NSKVIQTPRYLVKGQGQKAKMRCIPEKGHPVVFWYQQNKNNEFKFLINFQNQEVLQQIDMTEKRFSAECPSNSPCSLEIQSSEAGDSALYLCASSLWGGRNTGQLYFGEGSKLTVL.

With respect to this clone: Gene names follow the mouse nomenclature. The sequenced fragment ends 1 residue before the CDR3 boundary, so the rest is inferred from the germline J gene. The gene calls are TRBV13-1 and TRBJ1-3, with TRBD1 identical over 9 bases. The junction had 2 bases not matched to a gene; V was cut back by 3 bases and J by 1 base. CDR3 length: 15 amino acids. CDR1 is NSHNY and CDR2 is SYGAGN in the germline V gene. This CDR3 is CASSVGTGSGNTLYF. Incomplete CDR3 DNA: TGTGCCAGCAGTGTCGGGACAGGGTCTGGAAATACGCTCTAT.

Concerning this clone itself: All gene names here are mouse names. The read stops 1 residue short of the end of the CDR3; the missing end is completed from the germline J gene. The V and J genes are TRBV3 and TRBJ2-3; D gene unclear. The V end was cut by 4 bases, the J end by 0 bases, with 2 bases between. Germline V gene data show CDR1 as SNHLY and CDR2 as FYNGKV (reference sequence). There are 12 residues in the CDR3. The sequenced CDR3 bases are TGTGCCAGCAGCTCAAGTGCAGAAACGCTGTAT. It translates to CASSSSAETLY. The full CDR3 protein reads CASSSSAETLYF.

About this clone: The gene names given are mouse names. The read ends 1 residue early relative to the CDR3; the germline J gene fills the gap. V is TRBV3 and J is TRBJ1-1, with D possibly matching TRBD1 (6 bases). V was cut by 5 bases and J by 1 base, with 8 bases left in between. The germline CDR1 and CDR2 sequences are SNHLY and FYNGKV (reference sequence). CDR3 length: 13 amino acids. Partial CDR3 DNA: TGTGCCAGCAGCCCACAGGGAAACACAGAAGTCTTC. Amino acids: CASSPQGNTEVF. The full CDR3 sequence reads CASSPQGNTEVFF.

As regards this clone: Gene and germline names: mouse. The read halts 1 residue ahead of the CDR3 end, with the missing end drawn from the germline J gene. J is TRBJ2-7 and V is TRBV15; no definite D call. The CDR3 contains 12 residues. The germline gives CDR1 SGHND, CDR2 FRSKSL. V was clipped by 3 bases and J by 0 bases, with 3 bases between them. Partial CDR3 DNA: TGTGCCAGCAGTTTGCTCTCCTATGAACAGTAC. Translation: CASSLLSYEQY. The full-length CDR3 reads as CASSLLSYEQYF.

This clone was observed a handful of times. These gene names are mouse names. The read ends 1 residue before the CDR3 terminus; that terminus is restored from the germline J gene. The chain combines TRBV15 with TRBJ2-7; D call uncertain. The CDR3 totals 13 residues. From germline, CDR1 is SGHND and CDR2 FRSKSL. Trimming took 0 bases from V and 6 from J, leaving 9 bases between them. The sequenced CDR3 bases are TGTGCCAGCAGTTTAGCAGGAGGGTTTGAACAGTAC. Its translation: CASSLAGGFEQY. The whole CDR3 sequence is CASSLAGGFEQYF.

As concerns this clone: Genes and germline are mouse. Sequencing ends 1 residue short of the CDR3 end; the germline J gene provides the rest. The sample holds other DNA sequences that translate to the same CDR3. This chain uses TRBV26 with TRBJ1-1, with TRBD1 as a possible D gene (6 bases). Trimming pared 4 bases from V and 1 base from J, leaving 7 bases between. The CDR3 extends over 13 amino acids. Per germline, CDR1 KGHPV and CDR2 FQNQEV (reference sequence). The sequenced CDR3 bases are TGTGCCAGCAGTCCGGGACAAAACACAGAAGTCTTC. This encodes CASSPGQNTEVF. The full CDR3 is CASSPGQNTEVFF.